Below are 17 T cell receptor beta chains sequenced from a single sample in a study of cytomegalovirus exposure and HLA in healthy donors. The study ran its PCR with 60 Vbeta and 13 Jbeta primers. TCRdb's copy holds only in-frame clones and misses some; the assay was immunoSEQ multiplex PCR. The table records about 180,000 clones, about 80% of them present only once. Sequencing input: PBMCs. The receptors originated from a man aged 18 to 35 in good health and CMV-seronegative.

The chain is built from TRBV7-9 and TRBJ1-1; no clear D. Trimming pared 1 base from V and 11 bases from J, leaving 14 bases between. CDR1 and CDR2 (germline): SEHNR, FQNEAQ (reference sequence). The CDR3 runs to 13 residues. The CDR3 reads CASSLDPTGRAFF. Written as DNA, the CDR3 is TGTGCCAGCAGCTTAGATCCAACGGGTCGGGCTTTCTTT.

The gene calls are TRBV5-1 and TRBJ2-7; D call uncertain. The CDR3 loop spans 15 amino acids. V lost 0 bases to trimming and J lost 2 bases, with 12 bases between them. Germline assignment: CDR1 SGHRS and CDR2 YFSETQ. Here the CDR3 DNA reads TGCGCCAGCAGCTTGGACGCCGGTAGAACCTACGAGCAGTACTTC. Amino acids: CASSLDAGRTYEQYF.

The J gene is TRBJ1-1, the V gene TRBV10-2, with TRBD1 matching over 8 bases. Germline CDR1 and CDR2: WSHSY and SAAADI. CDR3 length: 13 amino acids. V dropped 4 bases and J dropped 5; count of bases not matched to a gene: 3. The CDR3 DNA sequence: TGCGCCAGCAGTGTCACAGGGGGGACTGAAGCTTTCTTT. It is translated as CASSVTGGTEAFF.

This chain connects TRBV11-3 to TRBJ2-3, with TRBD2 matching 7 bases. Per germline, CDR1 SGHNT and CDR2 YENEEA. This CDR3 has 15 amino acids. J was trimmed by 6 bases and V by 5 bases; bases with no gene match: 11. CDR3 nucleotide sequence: TGTGCCAGCAGCCCCAGACTAGCCCAAGGGGATACGCAGTATTTT. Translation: CASSPRLAQGDTQYF.

CDR3 nucleotides: TGCGCCAGCAGCCCGTGGCTGGGACTAGCGGGAGGATCGAACACCGGGGAGCTGTTTTTT. Protein product: CASSPWLGLAGGSNTGELFF. The chain links TRBV4-3 to TRBJ2-2; 15 bases map to TRBD2. Germline V gene lookup returns CDR1 LGHNA and CDR2 YSLEER. The CDR3 has 20 amino acids. The ends lost 4 bases at V and 0 bases at J; junction bases unmatched: 9.

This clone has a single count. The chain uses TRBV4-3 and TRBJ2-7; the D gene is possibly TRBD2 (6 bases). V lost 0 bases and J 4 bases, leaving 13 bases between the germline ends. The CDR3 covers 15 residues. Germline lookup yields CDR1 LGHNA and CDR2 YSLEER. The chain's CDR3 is CASSQDLGGDYEQYF. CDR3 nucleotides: TGCGCCAGCAGCCAAGATTTGGGGGGTGATTACGAGCAGTACTTC.

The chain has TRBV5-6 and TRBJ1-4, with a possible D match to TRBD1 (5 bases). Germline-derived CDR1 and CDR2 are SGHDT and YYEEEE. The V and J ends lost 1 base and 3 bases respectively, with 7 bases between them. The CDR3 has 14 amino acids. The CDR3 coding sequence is TGTGCCAGCAGCTTGCAGGGTGCTAATGAAAAACTGTTTTTT. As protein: CASSLQGANEKLFF.

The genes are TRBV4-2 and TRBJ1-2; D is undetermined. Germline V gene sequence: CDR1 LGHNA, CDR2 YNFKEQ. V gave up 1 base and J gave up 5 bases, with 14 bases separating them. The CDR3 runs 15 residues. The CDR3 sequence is CASSQVPTTPYGYTF. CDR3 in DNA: TGTGCCAGCAGCCAAGTTCCTACGACACCGTATGGCTACACCTTC.

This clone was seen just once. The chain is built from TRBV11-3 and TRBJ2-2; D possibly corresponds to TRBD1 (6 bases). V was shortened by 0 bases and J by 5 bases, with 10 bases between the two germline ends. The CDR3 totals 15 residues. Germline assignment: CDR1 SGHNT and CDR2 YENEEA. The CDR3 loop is CASSLDRGNTGELFF. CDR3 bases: TGTGCCAGCAGCTTAGATAGGGGGAATACCGGGGAGCTGTTTTTT.

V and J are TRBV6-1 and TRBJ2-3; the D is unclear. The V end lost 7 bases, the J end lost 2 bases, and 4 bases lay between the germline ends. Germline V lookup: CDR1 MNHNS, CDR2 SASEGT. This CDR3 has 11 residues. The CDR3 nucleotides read TGTGCCAGCACTCTCACAGATACGCAGTATTTT. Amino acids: CASTLTDTQYF.

CDR3 nucleotides: TGTGCCAGCAGCTTAGAGGGGGGGCATGGCTACACCTTC. Amino acids: CASSLEGGHGYTF. The chain recombines TRBV7-2 with TRBJ1-2; D perhaps matches TRBD1 (6 bases). V lost 1 base, J lost 6 bases, and 9 bases lay in between. The CDR3 covers 13 residues. Germline assignment: CDR1 SGHTA and CDR2 FQGNSA.

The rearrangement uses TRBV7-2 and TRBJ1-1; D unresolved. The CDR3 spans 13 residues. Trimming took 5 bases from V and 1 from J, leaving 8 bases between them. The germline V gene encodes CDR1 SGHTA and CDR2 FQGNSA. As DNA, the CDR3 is TGTGCCAGCAGCGGCAATCGGAACACTGAAGCTTTCTTT. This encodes CASSGNRNTEAFF.

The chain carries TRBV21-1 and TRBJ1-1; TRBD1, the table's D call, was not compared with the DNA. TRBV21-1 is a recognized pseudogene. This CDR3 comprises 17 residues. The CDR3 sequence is CASTSKTGAKFFPEAFF. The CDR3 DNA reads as TGTGCCAGCACCTCAAAGACAGGGGCCAAATTTTTCCCTGAAGCTTTCTTT.

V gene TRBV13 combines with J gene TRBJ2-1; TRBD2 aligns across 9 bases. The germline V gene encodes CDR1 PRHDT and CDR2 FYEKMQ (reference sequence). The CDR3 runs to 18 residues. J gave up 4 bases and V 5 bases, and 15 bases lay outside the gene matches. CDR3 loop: CASSARLFGTSGYNEQFF. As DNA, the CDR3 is TGTGCCAGCAGCGCTAGGCTGTTTGGCACTAGCGGGTACAATGAGCAGTTCTTC.

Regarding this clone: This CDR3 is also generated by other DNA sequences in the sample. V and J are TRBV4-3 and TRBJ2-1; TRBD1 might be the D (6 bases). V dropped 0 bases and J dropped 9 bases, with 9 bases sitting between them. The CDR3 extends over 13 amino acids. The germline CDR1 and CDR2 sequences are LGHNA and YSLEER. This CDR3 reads CASSQELGGEQFF. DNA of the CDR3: TGCGCCAGCAGCCAAGAACTAGGGGGTGAGCAGTTCTTC.

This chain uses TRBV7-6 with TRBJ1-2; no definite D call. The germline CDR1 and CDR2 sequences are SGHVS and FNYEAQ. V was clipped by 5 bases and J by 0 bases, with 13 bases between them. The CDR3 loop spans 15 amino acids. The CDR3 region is CASSPTLGANYGYTF. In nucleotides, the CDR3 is TGTGCCAGCAGCCCGACCCTGGGAGCTAACTATGGCTACACCTTC.

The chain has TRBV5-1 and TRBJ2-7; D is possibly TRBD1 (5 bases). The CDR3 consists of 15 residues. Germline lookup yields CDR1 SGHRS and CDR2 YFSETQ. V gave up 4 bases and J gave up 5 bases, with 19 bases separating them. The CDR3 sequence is CASSPTLIQGNEQYF. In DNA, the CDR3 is TGCGCCAGCAGCCCCACCCTAATCCAGGGTAACGAGCAGTACTTC.